The 27 T cell receptor beta chains below all came from one sample that was sequenced in a study of shared clonotypes between healthy human individuals. Libraries were prepared by immunoSEQ multiplex PCR; TCRdb keeps only in-frame clonotypes and omits some of them. The sample has around 1,900,000 clones, about 93% seen once; the top ten hold about 1.6%. Cells designated naive CD8 were CD45RO-negative and were positively selected for CCR7, with terminally differentiated effector memory CD45RA+ cells excluded. Material for sequencing was naive CD8+ T cells from PBMCs. All receptors derive from a man aged 18 to 30 in good health. Some clones in this sample may be carry-over from other donors' samples.

This chain links TRBV28 with TRBJ2-1; no clear D. Per the germline V gene, CDR1 is MDHEN and CDR2 is SYDVKM. The CDR3 runs 14 residues. The V and J ends lost 7 bases and 0 bases respectively, with 10 bases between them. The chain's CDR3 is CASTPAVSYNEQFF. CDR3 bases: TGTGCCAGCACCCCGGCAGTCTCCTACAATGAGCAGTTCTTC.

The chain couples TRBV7-7 to TRBJ2-1, with 9 nucleotides matching TRBD1. CDR1 is SSHAT and CDR2 is FNYEAQ in the germline V gene (reference sequence). There are 14 residues in the CDR3. V lost 2 bases, J lost 7 bases, and 3 bases stayed unmatched. The CDR3 loop is CASSLRQGGNEQFF. CDR3 sequence (DNA): TGTGCCAGCAGCTTACGACAGGGGGGGAATGAGCAGTTCTTC.

The gene calls are TRBV7-9 and TRBJ2-7; D might be TRBD2 (6 bases). This CDR3 is built from 16 residues. V lost 4 bases, J lost 2 bases, and 18 bases lay in between. CDR1 and CDR2 from the germline V gene are SEHNR and FQNEAQ (reference sequence). CDR3 sequence reads: CASSSTGGARTYEQYF. CDR3 in DNA: TGTGCCAGCAGCTCCACCGGCGGGGCTAGGACCTACGAGCAGTACTTC. The complete variable domain, with remaining parts taken from reference TRBV7-9 and TRBJ2-7, reads DTGVSQNPRHKITKRGQNVTFRCDPISEHNRLYWYRQTLGQGPEFLTYFQNEAQLEKSRLLSDRFSAERPKGSFSTLEIQRTEQGDSAMYLCASSSTGGARTYEQYFGPGTRLTVT.

The genes are TRBV5-1 and TRBJ2-1; 9 nucleotides align to TRBD1. The CDR3 has 15 amino acids. Germline V gene lookup returns CDR1 SGHRS and CDR2 YFSETQ. V lost 5 bases, J lost 6 bases, and 9 bases stayed unmatched. The CDR3 loop is CASSSQGAPGNEQFF. The CDR3, as DNA: TGCGCCAGCAGTTCACAGGGGGCGCCGGGCAATGAGCAGTTCTTC.

The rearrangement links TRBV10-1 to TRBJ2-1; TRBD2 matches 13 bases. Germline V CDR1 and CDR2: WNHNN, SYGVQD (reference sequence). CDR3 size: 15 residues. V lost 3 bases, J lost 5 bases, and 1 base stayed unmatched. The CDR3 sequence is CASSDGLAGDNEQFF. The CDR3 DNA follows: TGCGCCAGCAGTGACGGACTAGCGGGGGACAATGAGCAGTTCTTC.

The rearrangement uses TRBV2 and TRBJ1-1; D is unclear. In germline, CDR1 is SNHLY, CDR2 FYNNEI. Trimming left V 2 bases short and J 4 bases short, with 17 bases between. This CDR3 region has 16 residues. In nucleotides, the CDR3 is TGTGCCAGCAGTGAACACGGGAGATCTCGTAGCACTGAAGCTTTCTTT. Translating gives CASSEHGRSRSTEAFF.

The genes are TRBV15 and TRBJ1-5, with D uncertain. Trimming cost V 8 bases and J 2 bases, with 16 bases left between them. This CDR3 has 15 residues. Germline V gene data show CDR1 as LNHNV and CDR2 as YYDKDF (reference sequence). CDR3 DNA sequence: TGTGCCACCGGAATGTTTGGGCGGGGCAATCAGCCCCAGCATTTT. Encoded protein: CATGMFGRGNQPQHF.

This clone was found once. The chain uses TRBV12-5 and TRBJ1-2; D gene uncertain. The V gene's germline CDR1 is LGHNT and CDR2 FRNRAP. The V and J ends lost 4 bases and 3 bases respectively, with 15 bases between them. The CDR3 extends over 15 amino acids. CDR3 loop: CASGSSGGYDYGYTF. Written as DNA, the CDR3 is TGTGCTAGTGGTTCTTCGGGTGGGTACGACTATGGCTACACCTTC.

The chain uses TRBV28 and TRBJ2-7, with TRBD1 as a possible D gene (8 bases). Germline CDR1 is MDHEN and CDR2 is SYDVKM. The CDR3 loop spans 15 amino acids. V was cut by 5 bases and J by 0 bases, with 14 bases left in between. In DNA, the CDR3 is TGTGCCAGCAGTCCCACAGGGGGGGCCTCCTACGAGCAGTACTTC. The encoded protein is CASSPTGGASYEQYF.

This chain uses TRBV28 with TRBJ1-3, with a possible D match to TRBD1 (5 bases). Per germline, CDR1 MDHEN and CDR2 SYDVKM. V gave up 1 base and J gave up 0 bases, with 16 bases separating them. This CDR3 is built from 18 residues. The DNA for the CDR3 is TGTGCCAGCAGTTTATTGGGTCCAGGGCCCAGCTCTGGAAACACCATATATTTT. This gives the protein CASSLLGPGPSSGNTIYF.

This clone has a single count. This chain connects TRBV27 to TRBJ2-7, with TRBD1 as a possible D gene (5 bases). This CDR3 contains 13 residues. V was pared by 5 bases and J by 6 bases, with 14 bases between. CDR1 MNHEY and CDR2 SMNVEV come from the germline V gene (reference sequence). CDR3 protein: CASSPRWGPEQYF. CDR3 in DNA: TGTGCCAGCAGTCCCCGGTGGGGCCCCGAGCAGTACTTC.

V usage is TRBV19 and J usage is TRBJ2-2, with D possibly being TRBD2 (6 bases). This CDR3 has 14 amino acids. In germline, CDR1 is LNHDA, CDR2 SQIVND (reference sequence). Trimming shortened V by 3 bases and J by 3 bases, and 8 bases separated the two germline ends. CDR3 amino acids: CASSIVADTGELFF. The CDR3 coding sequence is TGTGCCAGTAGTATTGTAGCGGACACCGGGGAGCTGTTTTTT.

The V and J genes are TRBV5-6 and TRBJ2-2; D unresolved. V was cut by 4 bases and J by 4 bases, with 11 bases left in between. This CDR3 is built from 14 residues. Germline lookup yields CDR1 SGHDT and CDR2 YYEEEE. The CDR3 protein is CASSPSPSTGELFF. Written as DNA, the CDR3 is TGTGCCAGCAGCCCGTCCCCTAGCACCGGGGAGCTGTTTTTT.

This rearrangement joins TRBV14 to TRBJ2-2, with D possibly called TRBD1 or TRBD2 (5 bases each). CDR1 SGHDN and CDR2 FVKESK come from the germline V gene. This CDR3 is 20 amino acids long. V was trimmed by 5 bases and J by 2 bases, leaving 27 bases between them. The CDR3 nucleotides read TGTGCCAGCAGCGAAAAGCCAAGGGACCGTTCCCCCTCAAACACCGGGGAGCTGTTTTTT. Its translation is CASSEKPRDRSPSNTGELFF.

The gene calls are TRBV13 and TRBJ2-1; weak D call: TRBD1 (6 bases). The CDR3 has 15 residues. Germline assignment: CDR1 PRHDT and CDR2 FYEKMQ (reference sequence). V lost 5 bases and J lost 4, with 15 bases in between. CDR3 in amino acids: CASSPTGSEYNEQFF. CDR3 nucleotide sequence: TGTGCCAGCAGCCCCACAGGGTCGGAGTACAATGAGCAGTTCTTC.

The rearrangement uses TRBV2 and TRBJ2-7; TRBD2 matches at 11 bases. This CDR3 has 15 amino acids. Germline CDR1 SNHLY, CDR2 FYNNEI. The V gene end was trimmed by 5 bases and the J gene end by 1 base; junction bases not matched to a gene: 4. The CDR3 sequence is CASSLIAGGSYEQYF. The CDR3, as DNA: TGTGCCAGCAGTCTCATAGCGGGAGGGTCCTACGAGCAGTACTTC.

This chain links TRBV30 with TRBJ1-5; the D is unclear. V shed 1 base and J shed 2 bases, with 15 bases lying between them. The CDR3 covers 16 residues. CDR1 and CDR2 from the germline V gene are GTSNPN and SVGIG (reference sequence). The CDR3 DNA is TGTGCCTGGAGTGCCCCCGGACGGCCCGGCAATCAGCCCCAGCATTTT. Its translation is CAWSAPGRPGNQPQHF.

This sequence joins TRBV11-2 and TRBJ2-3; no reliable D call. V lost 1 base and J 2 bases, leaving 10 bases between the germline ends. CDR3 size: 15 residues. Germline V gene data show CDR1 as SGHAT and CDR2 as FQNNGV. CDR3 residues: CASSLALANTDTQYF. The CDR3, as DNA: TGTGCCAGCAGCTTAGCGTTGGCGAACACAGATACGCAGTATTTT.

The chain links TRBV7-9 to TRBJ1-1; unclear D gene. Trimming left V 7 bases short and J 7 bases short, with 22 bases between. This CDR3 has 15 residues. CDR1 SEHNR and CDR2 FQNEAQ come from the germline V gene (reference sequence). The CDR3 DNA follows: TGTGCCAGCAACTCCTACAGAGACCAATTACTTGAAGCTTTCTTT. Amino acids: CASNSYRDQLLEAFF.

CDR3 in DNA: TGTGCCAGTAGTATAGCCCTCTCGACTGGGCCCAGTGGGGAGCAGTACTTC. Residues: CASSIALSTGPSGEQYF. The chain combines TRBV19 with TRBJ2-7; D is uncertain. V gave up 1 base and J gave up 7 bases, with 23 bases separating them. The length of the CDR3 is 17 residues. CDR1 and CDR2 from the germline V gene are LNHDA and SQIVND (reference sequence).

CDR3 bases: TGTGCCAGCAGCTTAGGTGGGGGCGGTCAGCCCCAGCATTTT. It codes for CASSLGGGGQPQHF. V usage is TRBV7-9 and J usage is TRBJ1-5, with a tentative D call TRBD1 (6 bases). This CDR3 comprises 14 residues. CDR1 SEHNR and CDR2 FQNEAQ come from the germline V gene (reference sequence). Trimming removed 1 base at V and 6 bases at J, with 10 bases between.

J is TRBJ1-2 and V is TRBV29-1, with 7 bases that match TRBD1. The CDR3 runs to 13 residues. V shed 5 bases, J shed 3 bases, and the junction held 6 bases outside the gene matches. CDR1 and CDR2 (germline): SQVTM, ANQGSEA. The CDR3 loop reads CSVTTGPYYGYTF. The CDR3, as DNA: TGCAGCGTTACGACAGGGCCTTACTATGGCTACACCTTC.

The chain joins TRBV6-6 to TRBJ1-4, with 9 bases fitting TRBD1. The germline V gene encodes CDR1 MNHNY and CDR2 SVGAGI (reference sequence). The CDR3 covers 15 residues. The V gene end was trimmed by 6 bases and the J gene end by 6 bases; junction bases not matched to a gene: 8. The CDR3 DNA sequence: TGTGCCAGCAGCCCGGGACAGGGAGCGCATGAAAAACTGTTTTTT. It encodes CASSPGQGAHEKLFF.

The sample holds one count of this clone. V gene TRBV7-9 combines with J gene TRBJ2-7; TRBD1 aligns across 9 bases. V shed 4 bases, J shed 5 bases, and the junction held 9 bases outside the gene matches. Germline loops: CDR1 SEHNR, CDR2 FQNEAQ (reference sequence). The length of the CDR3 is 15 residues. The CDR3: CASSSPGQGLHEQYF. The CDR3, as DNA: TGTGCCAGCAGCTCGCCGGGACAGGGATTACACGAGCAGTACTTC.

The chain employs TRBV7-9 and TRBJ1-2; no definite D call. The CDR3 consists of 15 residues. Trimming cost V 1 base and J 2 bases, with 11 bases left between them. Per the germline V gene, CDR1 is SEHNR and CDR2 is FQNEAQ (reference sequence). This CDR3 is CASSLEPRLNYGYTF. In DNA form, the CDR3 reads TGTGCCAGCAGCTTAGAGCCCAGACTAAACTATGGCTACACCTTC.

The chain couples TRBV25-1 to TRBJ2-7; 10 bases are a match to TRBD2. Germline V gene sequence: CDR1 MGHDK, CDR2 SYGVNS. CDR3 size: 15 residues. J gave up 1 base and V 9 bases, and 9 bases lay outside the gene matches. The CDR3 region is CASSLLAGESYEQYF. The DNA of the CDR3 is TGTGCCAGTTCTCTGCTAGCGGGAGAGTCCTACGAGCAGTACTTC.

This rearrangement joins TRBV10-1 to TRBJ2-2; 10 bases align to TRBD2. The CDR3 is 16 residues long. Germline CDR1 WNHNN, CDR2 SYGVQD (reference sequence). V was pared by 2 bases and J by 3 bases, with 3 bases of the junction left unmatched. The CDR3 bases are TGCGCCAGCAGTGAGGGCCTAGCGGGAGACACCGGGGAGCTGTTTTTT. It specifies CASSEGLAGDTGELFF.